This T cell receptor (beta chain) stems from a study of shared clonotypes between healthy human individuals. Study results and limitations: A handful of donors had 5% to 6.5% of their naive CD4 clonotypes in common.

This CDR3 is 13 amino acids long. V lost 2 bases and J lost 1, with 5 bases in between. In germline, CDR1 is MGHDK, CDR2 SYGVNS. Sorted-subset replicate PCR reactions were performed with about 200 ng DNA, corresponding to roughly 30,000 T cell genomes. The table came from immunoSEQ multiplex PCR; TCRdb's copy has only in-frame clones and leaves some out. The repertoire holds over 750,000 clones, with approximately 96% as singletons. CD45RO negativity and positive selection for CCR7 defined naive CD8 cells, a population that excluded terminally differentiated effector memory CD45RA+ cells. The donor cohort consisted entirely of Caucasian adults residing in Nashville, Tennessee. Notes on this clone: Its matching antigen is unknown.

Material for sequencing was naive CD8+ T cells sorted from blood. The rearrangement uses TRBV25-1 and TRBJ1-2; D is undetermined. The receptor comes from a man aged 25-45 years in good health. DNA of the CDR3: TGTGCCAGCAGTGAAACGGATAACTATGGCTACACCTTC. It specifies CASSETDNYGYTF.